One and the same sample provided the 2 T cell receptor beta chains below, sequenced in a study of technical replicates of blood from a few donors. Generated by immunoSEQ multiplex PCR, the TCRdb table keeps only in-frame clones and is missing some. The sample records 70,000 to 95,000 clones, 95% to 98% being singletons. The sequenced sample consisted of T cells isolated from PBMCs. The receptors come from a human donor in good health.

The chain carries TRBV2 and TRBJ2-5, with 9 bases fitting TRBD1. The CDR3 has 14 amino acids. V lost 6 bases to trimming and J lost 5 bases; unmatched junction nucleotides: 7. Germline CDR1 and CDR2: SNHLY and FYNNEI. As DNA, the CDR3 is TGTGCCAGCAGCCAACAGGGGGCGGGGGAGACCCAGTACTTC. Amino acid sequence: CASSQQGAGETQYF.

The V gene is TRBV27, the J gene TRBJ2-1; D perhaps matches TRBD2 (7 bases). The CDR3 loop spans 16 amino acids. V dropped 1 base and J dropped 7 bases, with 17 bases sitting between them. Germline CDR1 reads MNHEY; CDR2 reads SMNVEV (reference sequence). The CDR3 reads CASSLYGGRIGNEQFF. The CDR3 region has the DNA TGTGCCAGCAGTTTATACGGGGGGCGGATAGGAAATGAGCAGTTCTTC.